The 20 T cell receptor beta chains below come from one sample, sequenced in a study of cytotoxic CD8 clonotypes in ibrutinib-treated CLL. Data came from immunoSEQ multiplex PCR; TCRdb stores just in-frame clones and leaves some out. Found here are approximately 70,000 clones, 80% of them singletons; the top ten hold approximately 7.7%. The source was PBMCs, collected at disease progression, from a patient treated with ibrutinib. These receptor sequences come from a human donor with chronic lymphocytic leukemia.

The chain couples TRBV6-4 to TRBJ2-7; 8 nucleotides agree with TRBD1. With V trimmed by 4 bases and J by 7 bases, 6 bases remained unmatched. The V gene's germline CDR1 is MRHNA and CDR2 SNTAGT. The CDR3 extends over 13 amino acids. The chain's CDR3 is CASSVTTGAEQYF. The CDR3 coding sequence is TGTGCCAGCAGTGTAACGACAGGGGCTGAGCAGTACTTC.

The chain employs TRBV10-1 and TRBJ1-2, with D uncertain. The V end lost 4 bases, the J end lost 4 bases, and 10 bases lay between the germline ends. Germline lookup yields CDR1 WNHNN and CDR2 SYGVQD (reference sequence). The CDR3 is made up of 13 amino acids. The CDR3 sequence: CASSVTGSYGYTF. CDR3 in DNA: TGCGCCAGCAGTGTTACCGGGTCCTATGGCTACACCTTC.

CDR3 in amino acids: CASSPPRQGGSEQFF. CDR3 in DNA: TGTGCCAGCAGCCCCCCGAGACAGGGGGGGAGTGAGCAGTTCTTC. The chain is built from TRBV7-9 and TRBJ2-1; 9 bases line up with TRBD1. Unmatched junction bases numbered 11, after V lost 5 bases and J lost 9 bases. Germline-derived CDR1 and CDR2 are SEHNR and FQNEAQ (reference sequence). CDR3 size: 15 residues.

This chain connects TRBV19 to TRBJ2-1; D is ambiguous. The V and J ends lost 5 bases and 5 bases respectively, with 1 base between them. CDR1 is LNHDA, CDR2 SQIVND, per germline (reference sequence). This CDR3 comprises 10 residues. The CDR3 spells CASSDNEQFF. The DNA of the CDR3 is TGTGCCAGTAGTGACAATGAGCAGTTCTTC.

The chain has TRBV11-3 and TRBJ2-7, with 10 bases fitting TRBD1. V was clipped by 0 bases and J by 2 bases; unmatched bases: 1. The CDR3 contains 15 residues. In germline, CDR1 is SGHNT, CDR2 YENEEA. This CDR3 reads CASSLDGQGAYEQYF. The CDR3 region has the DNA TGTGCCAGCAGCTTAGATGGACAGGGGGCCTACGAGCAGTACTTC.

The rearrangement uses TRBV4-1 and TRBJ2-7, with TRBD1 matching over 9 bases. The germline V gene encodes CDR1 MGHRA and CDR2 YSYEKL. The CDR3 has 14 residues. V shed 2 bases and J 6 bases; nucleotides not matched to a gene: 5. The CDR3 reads CASSQRDREVEQYF. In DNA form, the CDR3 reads TGCGCCAGCAGCCAAAGGGACAGGGAGGTCGAGCAGTACTTC.

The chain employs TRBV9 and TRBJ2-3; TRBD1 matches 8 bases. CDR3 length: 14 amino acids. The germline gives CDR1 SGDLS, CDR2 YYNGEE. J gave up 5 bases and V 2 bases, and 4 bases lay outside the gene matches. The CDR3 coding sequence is TGTGCCAGCAGCGTTATTGACAGGGGAGATACGCAGTATTTT. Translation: CASSVIDRGDTQYF.

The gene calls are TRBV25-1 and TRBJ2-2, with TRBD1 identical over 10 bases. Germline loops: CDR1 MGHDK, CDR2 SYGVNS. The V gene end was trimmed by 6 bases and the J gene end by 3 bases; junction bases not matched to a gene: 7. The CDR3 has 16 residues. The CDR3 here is CASSLWTGGDTGELFF. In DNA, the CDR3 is TGTGCCAGCAGCCTCTGGACAGGGGGTGACACCGGGGAGCTGTTTTTT. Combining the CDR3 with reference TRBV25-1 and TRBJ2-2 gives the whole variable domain EADIYQTPRYLVIGTGKKITLECSQTMGHDKMYWYQQDPGMELHLIHYSYGVNSTEKGDLSSESTVSRIRTEHFPLTLESARPSHTSQYLCASSLWTGGDTGELFFGEGSRLTVL.

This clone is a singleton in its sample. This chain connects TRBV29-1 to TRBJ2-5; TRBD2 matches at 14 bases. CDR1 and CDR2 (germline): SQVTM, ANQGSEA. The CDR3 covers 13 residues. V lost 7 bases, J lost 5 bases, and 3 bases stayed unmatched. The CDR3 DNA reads TGCAGCGCCAGGACTAGCGGGGGGGAGACCCAGTACTTC. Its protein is CSARTSGGETQYF. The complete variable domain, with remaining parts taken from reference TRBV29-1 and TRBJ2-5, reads SAVISQKPSRDICQRGTSLTIQCQVDSQVTMMFWYRQQPGQSLTLIATANQGSEATYESGFVIDKFPISRPNLTFSTLTVSNMSPEDSSIYLCSARTSGGETQYFGPGTRLLVL.

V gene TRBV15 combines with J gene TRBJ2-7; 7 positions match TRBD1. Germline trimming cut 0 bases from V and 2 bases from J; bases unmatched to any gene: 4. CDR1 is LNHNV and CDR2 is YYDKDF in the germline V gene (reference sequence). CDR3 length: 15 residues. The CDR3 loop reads CATSREIDRAYEQYF. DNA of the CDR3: TGTGCCACCAGCAGAGAAATTGACAGGGCCTACGAGCAGTACTTC. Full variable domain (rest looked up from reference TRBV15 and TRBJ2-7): DAMVIQNPRYQVTQFGKPVTLSCSQTLNHNVMYWYQQKSSQAPKLLFHYYDKDFNNEADTPDNFQSRRPNTSFCFLDIRSPGLGDTAMYLCATSREIDRAYEQYFGPGTRLTVT.

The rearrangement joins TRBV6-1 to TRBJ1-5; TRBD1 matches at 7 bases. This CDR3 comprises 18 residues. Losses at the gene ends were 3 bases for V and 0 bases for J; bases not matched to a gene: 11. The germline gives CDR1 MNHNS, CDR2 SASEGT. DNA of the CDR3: TGTGCCAGCAGTGAGTGGTCAGGGGGGCCTTATAGCAATCAGCCCCAGCATTTT. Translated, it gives CASSEWSGGPYSNQPQHF.

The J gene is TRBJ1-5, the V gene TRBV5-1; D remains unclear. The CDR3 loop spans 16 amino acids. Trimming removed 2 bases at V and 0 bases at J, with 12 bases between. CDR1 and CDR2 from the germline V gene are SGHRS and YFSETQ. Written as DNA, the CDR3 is TGCGCCAGCAGCTTTCCCAGGCCTTATAGCAATCAGCCCCAGCATTTT. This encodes CASSFPRPYSNQPQHF.

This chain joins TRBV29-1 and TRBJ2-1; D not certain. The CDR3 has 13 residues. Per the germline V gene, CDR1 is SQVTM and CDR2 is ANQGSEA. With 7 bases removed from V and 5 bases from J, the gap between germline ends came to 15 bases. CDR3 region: CSGETRNNNEQFF. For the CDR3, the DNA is TGCAGCGGCGAGACGAGGAACAACAATGAGCAGTTCTTC.

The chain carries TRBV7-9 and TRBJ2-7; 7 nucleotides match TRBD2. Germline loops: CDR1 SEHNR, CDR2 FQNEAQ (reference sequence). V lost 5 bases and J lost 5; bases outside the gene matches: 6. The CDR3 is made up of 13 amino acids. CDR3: CASSLVAGDEQYF. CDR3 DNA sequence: TGTGCCAGCAGCCTCGTGGCGGGAGACGAGCAGTACTTC.

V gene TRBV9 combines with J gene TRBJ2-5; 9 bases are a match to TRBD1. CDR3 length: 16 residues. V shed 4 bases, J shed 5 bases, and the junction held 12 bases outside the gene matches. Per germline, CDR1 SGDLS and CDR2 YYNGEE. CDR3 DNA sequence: TGTGCCAGCAGCCCTCGTGGGACAGGGTGGTTTGAGACCCAGTACTTC. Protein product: CASSPRGTGWFETQYF.

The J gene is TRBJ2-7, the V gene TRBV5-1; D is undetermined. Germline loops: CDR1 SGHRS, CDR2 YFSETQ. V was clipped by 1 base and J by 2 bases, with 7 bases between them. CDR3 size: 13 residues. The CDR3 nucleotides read TGCGCCAGCAGCTTGACCCGTACCTACGAGCAGTACTTC. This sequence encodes CASSLTRTYEQYF.

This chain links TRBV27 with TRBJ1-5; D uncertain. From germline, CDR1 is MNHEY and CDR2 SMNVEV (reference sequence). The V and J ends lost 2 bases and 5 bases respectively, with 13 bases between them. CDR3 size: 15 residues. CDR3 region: CASSLGGPKYQPQHF. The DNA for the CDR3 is TGTGCCAGCAGTTTAGGAGGGCCCAAGTATCAGCCCCAGCATTTT.

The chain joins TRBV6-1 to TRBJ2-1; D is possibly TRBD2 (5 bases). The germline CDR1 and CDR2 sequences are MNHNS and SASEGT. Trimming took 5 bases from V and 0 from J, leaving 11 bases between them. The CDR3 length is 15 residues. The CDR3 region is CASSHRGSSYNEQFF. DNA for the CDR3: TGTGCCAGCAGTCACCGGGGAAGCTCCTACAATGAGCAGTTCTTC.

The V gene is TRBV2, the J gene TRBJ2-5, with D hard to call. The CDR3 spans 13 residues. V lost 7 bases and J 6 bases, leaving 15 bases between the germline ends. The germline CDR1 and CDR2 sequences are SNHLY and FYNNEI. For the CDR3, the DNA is TGTGCCAGCAAAGATACAATCCAGAAGACCCAGTACTTC. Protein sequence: CASKDTIQKTQYF. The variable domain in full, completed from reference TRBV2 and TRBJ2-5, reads EPEVTQTPSHQVTQMGQEVILRCVPISNHLYFYWYRQILGQKVEFLVSFYNNEISEKSEIFDDQFSVERPDGSNFTLKIRSTKLEDSAMYFCASKDTIQKTQYFGPGTRLLVL.

The CDR3 region is CASSTLPIHEQFF. CDR3 nucleotides: TGTGCCAGCAGCACCCTCCCGATTCATGAGCAGTTCTTC. V is TRBV5-8 and J is TRBJ2-1; the D is unclear. This CDR3 comprises 13 residues. The germline CDR1 and CDR2 sequences are SGHTS and YDEGEE. With 4 bases removed from V and 8 bases from J, the gap between germline ends came to 13 bases.